This T cell receptor (beta chain) was sequenced for a study of T cell changes during pregnancy in multiple sclerosis. V was clipped by 0 bases and J by 4 bases, with 10 bases between them. CDR3 length equals 14 residues. Germline CDR1 SGHRS, CDR2 YFSETQ. Assay: immunoSEQ multiplex PCR; the TCRdb copy retains only in-frame clones and omits some. There are tens of thousands of clones in the sample; just over 90% occur only once, and under 5% lies in the top ten. The sample here was CD8+ T cells from peripheral blood mononuclear cells, taken in the second trimester of pregnancy. V usage is TRBV5-1 and J usage is TRBJ2-5, with D perhaps TRBD1 (5 bases). This sequence was found in a female donor with multiple sclerosis, enrolled in a pregnancy study. The CDR3 region is CASSLATGVETQYF. CDR3 sequence (DNA): TGCGCCAGCAGCTTGGCCACAGGAGTAGAGACCCAGTACTTC.